Below, one T cell receptor (beta chain) is given with its context. This clone was observed a few times. This clone's antigen is unknown. The record has no base qualities; no much larger clone is one base away. TCR beta CDR3 regions were sequenced from DNA using the immunoSEQ Assay. Per the authors' processing: T cell density was computed as TCR beta template counts normalized to usable DNA estimated by amplifying housekeeping genes. Using the preseqR package, richness was estimated by extrapolating to 120,000 templates for tissue samples and 400,000 templates for PBMC samples. Clonality was taken to be one minus Pielou's evenness. To identify tissue-enriched TCRs, differential abundance testing was run on productive amino-acid clonotypes with a minimum total count of 5 and an alpha of 0.1. The Jaccard Index and the Morisita Overlap Index were used to quantify repertoire overlap between compartments. GLIPH grouped TCR beta CDR3s together with public tetramer-defined viral CDR3s, and a viral motif had to include at least three viral sequences and also show V-gene enrichment. As stored in TCRdb, this immuneACCESS dataset retains in-frame rearrangements with V and J assigned. A fraction of the clones does not appear; measured against another copy, unresolved V genes explain less than half of the discrepancy, and the remainder lacks a known reason. That table furnishes V, J and clone size, whereas the DNA furnished D and trimming. For this sample there are about 59,000 clones; roughly 90% appear just once. Of the sample, just under 20% is held by the ten largest clones.

At diagnosis, peripheral blood, uninvolved tumor-adjacent lung and tumor were collected and were preserved as a mix of fresh-frozen and FFPE material. For TCR repertoire profiling, blood samples were analyzed in the form of peripheral blood mononuclear cells. From its cysteine to its phenylalanine, the CDR3 spans 15 amino acids. Only the CDR3 DNA stays, 45 bases, in frame from base 1. CDR1 SQVTM and CDR2 ANQGSEA are derived from the germline V gene. Cut back by 0 bases and 9 bases, the V and J ends lie 18 bases apart. This specimen belongs to a study of T cells in localized non-small cell lung cancer (dated by TCRdb to 2018 to 2021). Regarding the research as a whole: The study analyzed T cell repertoires of hundreds of early-stage NSCLC patients, comparing tumors and uninvolved tumor-adjacent lungs. The cohort was made up of a few hundred treatment-naive NSCLC patients whose localized lung tumors had been resected. NSCLC patients had a mean age of roughly 66 years, and 129 were male and over 85 female. Findings and caveats that apply to the study as a whole: Uninvolved tumor-adjacent lung showed the highest T cell clonality, higher than tumor, which suggests more focused antigenic responses in the adjacent lung. Because multi-region tumor sequencing was not performed, intratumor heterogeneity could not be ruled out. Of the top 100 tumor clones, a median of roughly 56 were detected in paired uninvolved adjacent lung; approximately 28 were also among that lung's top 100. Higher blood T cell density associated with longer overall survival, while higher adjacent-lung clonality associated with shorter survival. Because the study design was exploratory, TCR variables were selected using unadjusted p-values without false-discovery rate correction.

Here the chain combines TRBV29-1 and TRBJ2-1, with TRBD1 perhaps the D gene, on 7 matching bases. The TCR sequence derives from a man between 40 and 70 years old with stage I lung adenocarcinoma. The source material was peripheral blood, sampled before any cancer treatment. The CDR3 amino acid sequence is: CSVEDGGGWTPEQFF. The bases read TGCAGCGTTGAAGACGGAGGGGGCTGGACCCCTGAGCAGTTCTTC.